Listed below are T cell receptor beta chains from one sample, sequenced in a study of blood T cell repertoires in COVID-19. Profiled with immunoSEQ multiplex PCR; TCRdb holds only in-frame clones, not every one. The table includes about 410,000 clones, about nine tenths detected once. Material for sequencing was peripheral blood. Receptor source: a woman aged 25 to 39 with active or convalescent COVID-19. CDR3s include the opening cysteine and the closing phenylalanine or tryptophan. The order of the fields is clone size, V gene, J gene, D gene, CDR3 DNA, CDR3 protein. D genes are given only for firm matches. Clone size is shown for a subset of rows, as once, few, many or a class of expanded clone.

-	TRBV19	TRBJ2-2	TRBD1	TGTGCCAGTAGTAGACAGGGGGCTGACGGGGAGCTGTTTTTT	CASSRQGADGELFF
-	TRBV7-6	TRBJ2-7	TRBD2	TGTGCCAGCAGCTTAGATTCTAGCGGGAGCTACGAGCAGTACTTC	CASSLDSSGSYEQYF
-	TRBV5-4	TRBJ1-1	-	TGTGCCAGCAGCTTGTCGGGGGAAAACACTGAAGCTTTCTTT	CASSLSGENTEAFF
-	TRBV18	TRBJ1-4	-	TGTGCCAGCAGGACCGGGGTTAATGAAAAACTGTTTTTT	CASRTGVNEKLFF
-	TRBV5-1	TRBJ1-4	TRBD1	TGCGCCAGCAGCATCGGACAGGGGGCAACTAATGAAAAACTGTTTTTT	CASSIGQGATNEKLFF
-	TRBV6-1	TRBJ1-1	-	TGTGCCAGCAGTGACAGACTTGGGAACACTGAAGCTTTCTTT	CASSDRLGNTEAFF
-	TRBV10-3	TRBJ2-7	TRBD1	TGTGCCATCGCGGACAGGGTTTTAAACGAGCAGTACTTC	CAIADRVLNEQYF
-	TRBV14	TRBJ1-1	-	TGTGCCAGCAGCCCCCTGCCCGGTGGGGGGAAAGTTATGAACACTGAAGCTTTCTTT	CASSPLPGGGKVMNTEAFF
-	TRBV7-8	TRBJ1-2	TRBD1	TGTGCCAGCAGCCCCCTAGGGACAGGGCCCTACACCTTC	CASSPLGTGPYTF
-	TRBV11-2	TRBJ1-1	-	TGTGCCAGCAGGGGGACCGGGGGTGAAGCTTTCTTT	CASRGTGGEAFF
-	TRBV6-5	TRBJ1-1	-	TGTGCCAGCAGGCAGGCTGGTCAGAACACTGAAGCTTTCTTT	CASRQAGQNTEAFF
-	TRBV2	TRBJ1-5	-	TGTGCCAGCAGCTCCCAGGGTCCGGAGCCCCAGCATTTT	CASSSQGPEPQHF
-	TRBV14	TRBJ2-1	TRBD1	TGTGCCAGCAGCCAGCGGACAGGACCCCCTTACAATGAGCAGTTCTTC	CASSQRTGPPYNEQFF
-	TRBV7-8	TRBJ2-5	TRBD2	TGTGCCAGCAGCTTCCGGACTAGCGGTCAAGAGACCCAGTACTTC	CASSFRTSGQETQYF
-	TRBV19	TRBJ2-7	-	TGTGCCAGTAGTATTGAGATTTCTTACGAGCAGTACTTC	CASSIEISYEQYF
-	TRBV29-1	TRBJ2-5	TRBD2	TGCAGCGTTGAAGCGGGACTAGCGTACCAAGAGACCCAGTACTTC	CSVEAGLAYQETQYF
-	TRBV5-4	TRBJ1-1	-	TGTGCCAGCAGCTTGGATCGGGGGACTGCTCACGAAGCTTTCTTT	CASSLDRGTAHEAFF
few	TRBV6-6	TRBJ2-7	TRBD1	TGTGCCAGCAGTTGGGGACAGGGGGCGCAAGCCGAGCAGTACTTC	CASSWGQGAQAEQYF
many	TRBV19	TRBJ1-5	-	TGTGCCAGCAGACAGGACCTCAATCAGCCCCAGCATTTT	CASRQDLNQPQHF
-	TRBV7-9	TRBJ1-2	-	TGTGCCAGCAGCTTAGTAGCTCAGAACTATGGCTACACCTTC	CASSLVAQNYGYTF
-	TRBV7-8	TRBJ1-2	TRBD1	TGTGCCAGCAGCCTGGGACAGGTTTATGGCTACACCTTC	CASSLGQVYGYTF
-	TRBV7-2	TRBJ2-1	-	TGTGCCAGCAGCTTAGGTGGTAGCGAGAATGAGCAGTTCTTC	CASSLGGSENEQFF
-	TRBV7-2	TRBJ2-1	TRBD1	TGTGCCAGCTGTTCCCCGGGACAGCATAATGAGCAGTTCTTC	CASCSPGQHNEQFF
-	TRBV6-1	TRBJ1-6	TRBD1	TGTGCCAGCAGTGAGGGACAGCGGAGCTCCTATAATTCACCCCTCCACTTT	CASSEGQRSSYNSPLHF
-	TRBV3-1/TRBV3-2	TRBJ1-2	TRBD1	TGTGCCAGCAAAATCAAAGGACAGGGGGCTCGGGGCTACACCTTC	CASKIKGQGARGYTF
-	TRBV6-5	TRBJ1-2	-	TGTGCCAGCACCCGAATCAGGGACTGGGGCTACACCTTC	CASTRIRDWGYTF
-	TRBV10-3	TRBJ1-1	-	TGTGCCATCAGTGACGACTTTATATCGGACACTGAAGCTTTCTTT	CAISDDFISDTEAFF
once	TRBV27	TRBJ2-7	TRBD1	TGTGCCAGCAGGTTGAGACAGGGGGCGTCCTACGAGCAGTACTTC	CASRLRQGASYEQYF
-	TRBV7-9	TRBJ1-6	-	TGTGCCAGCCGATCGGGGGCAGGGGAGGGATCACCCCTCCACTTT	CASRSGAGEGSPLHF
-	TRBV27	TRBJ2-7	TRBD1	TGTGCCAGCAGTCTACAGGGACAGGGGGCCTACGAGCAGTACTTC	CASSLQGQGAYEQYF
-	TRBV19	TRBJ1-2	TRBD1	TGTGCCAGTAGTGGGGGACAGGCTAACTTTCTCGATGGCTACACCTTC	CASSGGQANFLDGYTF
-	TRBV6-6	TRBJ1-2	TRBD1	TGTGCCAGCAGCGACAGGGAGTCTGGCTACACCTTC	CASSDRESGYTF
-	TRBV18	TRBJ1-1	-	TGTGCCAGCTCACCCTTATCGACGGTTGGGGCAATGAACACTGAAGCTTTCTTT	CASSPLSTVGAMNTEAFF
-	TRBV12-3/TRBV12-4	TRBJ1-1	-	TGTGCCAGCAGTTTAAATGCGCCTGAAGCTTTCTTT	CASSLNAPEAFF
-	TRBV10-1	TRBJ2-4	-	TGCGCCAGCAGTGGCCGAGTTGGAGCCACTAAAAACATTCAGTACTTC	CASSGRVGATKNIQYF
-	TRBV6-2/TRBV6-3	TRBJ2-7	-	TGTGCCAGCAGTTACCGGTGGGACAACTACGAGCAGTACTTC	CASSYRWDNYEQYF
-	TRBV28	TRBJ1-2	-	TGTGCCAGCAGTTTCCGGTTTGAGTGGGGGCATGGCTACACCTTC	CASSFRFEWGHGYTF
-	TRBV2	TRBJ2-7	-	TGTGCCACCACAGCAGGGCAATCCGAGCAGTACTTC	CATTAGQSEQYF
-	TRBV18	TRBJ1-3	TRBD1	TGTGCCAGCTCACCATGGACAGGGTCTGGAAACACCATATATTTT	CASSPWTGSGNTIYF
-	TRBV20-1	TRBJ1-6	-	TGCAGTGCTAGTCTCCCGGACAGTAATTCACCCCTCCACTTT	CSASLPDSNSPLHF
-	TRBV6-4	TRBJ1-1	TRBD1	TGTGCCAGCAGTGGGGGGACAGGGGGGATGAACACTGAAGCTTTCTTT	CASSGGTGGMNTEAFF
-	TRBV5-8	TRBJ2-4	TRBD1	TGTGCCAGCAGCGACGGACAGGGCTCAGCCAAAAACATTCAGTACTTC	CASSDGQGSAKNIQYF
-	TRBV5-4	TRBJ2-7	-	TGTGCCAGCAGCTTGCGGCAGGGGTTCGACGAGCAGTACTTC	CASSLRQGFDEQYF
-	TRBV7-8	TRBJ2-7	-	TGTGCCAGCAGCTCAACAGGGAGCCCATACGAGCAGTACTTC	CASSSTGSPYEQYF
-	TRBV5-3	TRBJ2-2	-	TGTGCCAGAAGCTTCCACTGGGAGACCGGGGAGCTGTTTTTT	CARSFHWETGELFF
-	TRBV19	TRBJ2-1	TRBD1	TGTGCCAGTATGGGACAGGGTCTTGATGAGCAGTTCTTC	CASMGQGLDEQFF
-	TRBV7-2	TRBJ1-1	-	TGTGCCAGCAGCTTTCTAACAGGGATTAGCACTGAAGCTTTCTTT	CASSFLTGISTEAFF
once	TRBV27	TRBJ1-5	-	TGTGCCAGCAGCCCCTGGGGGGGGGTGGGTCAGCCCCAGCATTTT	CASSPWGGVGQPQHF
-	TRBV19	TRBJ2-7	TRBD1	TGTGCCAGTAGTACACCGGGACAGGGGACCTACGAGCAGTACTTC	CASSTPGQGTYEQYF
-	TRBV7-8	TRBJ1-2	-	TGTGCCAGCAAGGCCAGAGGGGGGGTCGGCTTTTTTGGCTACACCTTC	CASKARGGVGFFGYTF
once	TRBV6-5	TRBJ2-1	-	TGTGCCAGTCACAGAAAAACCTACAATGAGCAGTTCTTC	CASHRKTYNEQFF
-	TRBV5-1	TRBJ1-4	TRBD1	TGCGCCAGCAGCCCGGGACAGATTAATGAAAAACTGTTTTTT	CASSPGQINEKLFF
-	TRBV7-2	TRBJ1-2	TRBD1	TGTGCCAGCAGCACCCGGGACAGGGGCGGGGAAGGCTACACCTTC	CASSTRDRGGEGYTF
-	TRBV9	TRBJ1-4	-	TGTGCCAGCAGCGCTGGAACAGGGAGTGAAAAACTGTTTTTT	CASSAGTGSEKLFF
-	TRBV24-1	TRBJ2-3	-	TGTGCCACCTCAATAGAAGCGGGCTCGAGGCAGTATTTT	CATSIEAGSRQYF
-	TRBV2	TRBJ1-2	TRBD1	TGTGCCAGCAGAGACCGGGACAGGGATTTCGATGGCTACACCTTC	CASRDRDRDFDGYTF
few	TRBV2	TRBJ2-7	TRBD2	TGTGCCAGCAGTGGGCCAGCGGGAGGTAACGAGCAGTACTTC	CASSGPAGGNEQYF
-	TRBV27	TRBJ2-1	TRBD2	TGTGCCAGCAGTTTATGGGGGACTAGCGGGATTGAGCAGTTCTTC	CASSLWGTSGIEQFF
-	TRBV18	TRBJ2-1	TRBD2	TGTGCCAGCTCACGGAGTCGTGGCGGGAGGGGTACTATCAATGAGCAGTTCTTC	CASSRSRGGRGTINEQFF
few	TRBV7-8	TRBJ2-3	TRBD2	TGTGCCAGCAAAAGTTTCTGGCGGGAGAGGCGTATCACAGATACGCAGTATTTT	CASKSFWRERRITDTQYF